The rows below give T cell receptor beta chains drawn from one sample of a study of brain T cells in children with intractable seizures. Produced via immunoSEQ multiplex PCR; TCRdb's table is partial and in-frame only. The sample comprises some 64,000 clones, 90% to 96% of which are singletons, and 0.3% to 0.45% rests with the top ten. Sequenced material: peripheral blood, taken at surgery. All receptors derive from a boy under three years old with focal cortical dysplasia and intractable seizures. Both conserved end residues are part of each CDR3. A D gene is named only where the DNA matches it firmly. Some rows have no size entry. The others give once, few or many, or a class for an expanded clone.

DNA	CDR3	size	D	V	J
TGTGCCAGTAGTATACAAGGGGAAGGGGCCAACGTCCTGACTTTC	CASSIQGEGANVLTF	.	.	TRBV19	TRBJ2-6
TGTGCCAGCAGTCCCTCGACAGGGACGGACTATGGCTACACCTTC	CASSPSTGTDYGYTF	few	TRBD1	TRBV6-2/TRBV6-3	TRBJ1-2
TGTGCCAGCAGCCTCTTGGGCGGGGACACAGATACGCAGTATTTT	CASSLLGGDTDTQYF	.	.	TRBV27	TRBJ2-3
TGTGCCAGCAGCTTAGGATATAGGGGAGCTAACTATGGCTACACCTTC	CASSLGYRGANYGYTF	.	.	TRBV7-9	TRBJ1-2
TGCGCCAGCAGCTCGGGACTTTCCTACGAGCAGTACTTC	CASSSGLSYEQYF	.	.	TRBV5-1	TRBJ2-7
TGTGCCGTCTACCTAAACCAAGAGACCCAGTACTTC	CAVYLNQETQYF	.	.	TRBV27	TRBJ2-5
TGTGCCAGCAGTTCCGCCGATCAACTTCCCCCAGATACGCAGTATTTT	CASSSADQLPPDTQYF	.	.	TRBV28	TRBJ2-3
TGTGCCAGCAGCCAAGAAACGGGACAGGGTCAGCCCCAGCATTTT	CASSQETGQGQPQHF	.	TRBD1	TRBV3-1/TRBV3-2	TRBJ1-5
TGTGCCAGCAGCTTAACCGGGACTAGCGGGACCTACGAGCAGTACTTC	CASSLTGTSGTYEQYF	.	TRBD2	TRBV7-3	TRBJ2-7
TGTGCCAGCGGTGGGGACGCAGGACACCTCTATGGCTACACCTTC	CASGGDAGHLYGYTF	.	.	TRBV25-1	TRBJ1-2
TGTGCCAGCAGCTTAGGTGGGAGTCGCGAGCAGTACTTC	CASSLGGSREQYF	.	.	TRBV11-2	TRBJ2-7
TGTGCCAGCAGCTTAGGGCATGGACACAGGCAGTATTTT	CASSLGHGHRQYF	.	.	TRBV13	TRBJ2-3
TGTGCCACCAGTGACCGACTAGCGGTATACAATGAGCAGTTCTTC	CATSDRLAVYNEQFF	.	TRBD2	TRBV24-1	TRBJ2-1
TGTGCCAGTAGTATAGATGGTGAGAGCGGGGCCTTCACAGATACGCAGTATTTT	CASSIDGESGAFTDTQYF	.	TRBD2	TRBV19	TRBJ2-3
TGTGCCAGCAGCGTAGAAGGTAGCGGGAGTTACGAGCAGTACTTC	CASSVEGSGSYEQYF	.	TRBD2	TRBV9	TRBJ2-7
TGTGCCAGCAGCCAGGGACTAGCAAGGGATACGCAGTATTTT	CASSQGLARDTQYF	.	TRBD2	TRBV7-9	TRBJ2-3
TGTGCCAGCAGCCCACAGGGATTTGGAAACACCATATATTTT	CASSPQGFGNTIYF	once	.	TRBV27	TRBJ1-3
TGTGCCAGCAGTTTTCAGGGCGCGGGGGGACTCGGGACCCAGTACTTC	CASSFQGAGGLGTQYF	.	TRBD2	TRBV27	TRBJ2-5
TGTGCCAGCAGCCGAGAGAGGGGCTTCTACGAGCAGTACTTC	CASSRERGFYEQYF	.	.	TRBV3-1/TRBV3-2	TRBJ2-7
TGTGCCAGCAGTCTGGGCTACGAGCAGTACTTC	CASSLGYEQYF	.	.	TRBV6-5	TRBJ2-7
TGCGCCAGCAGACAGGGAGGTTCCTACGAGCAGTACTTC	CASRQGGSYEQYF	.	.	TRBV5-1	TRBJ2-7
TGTGCCAGCTCACATAACAGGGGGAACTATGGCTACACCTTC	CASSHNRGNYGYTF	few	TRBD1	TRBV18	TRBJ1-2
TGTGCCAGCAGCCCCCGGACAGGGGATCAGACCCAGTACTTC	CASSPRTGDQTQYF	.	TRBD1	TRBV7-8	TRBJ2-5
TGTGCCAGCAGCCCACTAGGAGGTCCCTATACGCAGTATTTT	CASSPLGGPYTQYF	.	.	TRBV27	TRBJ2-3
TGTGCCAGCAGCTTAGCGTATAGTGCTACGCAGTATTTT	CASSLAYSATQYF	.	.	TRBV7-2	TRBJ2-3
TGTGCCAGCACCAACGGGGGGGGCGGGGAGCTGTTTTTT	CASTNGGGGELFF	.	TRBD2	TRBV11-1	TRBJ2-2
TGTGCCAGAGACCGACAGGGGGCCAATCAGCCCCAGCATTTT	CARDRQGANQPQHF	once	.	TRBV21-1	TRBJ1-5
TGTGCCAGCAGTTACTCGGCTAGCGGTCCTGAGGAGCAGTACTTC	CASSYSASGPEEQYF	.	TRBD2	TRBV6-6	TRBJ2-7
TGTGCCAGCAGCTTAGATAGGGCAGGGACCTACGAGCAGTACTTC	CASSLDRAGTYEQYF	.	.	TRBV11-2	TRBJ2-7
TGTGCCATCAGCCCGGGGGCGGGGACCTACGAGCAGTACTTC	CAISPGAGTYEQYF	once	.	TRBV10-3	TRBJ2-7
TGTGCCAGCAGCTTACTAGCCAACACCGGGGAGCTGTTTTTT	CASSLLANTGELFF	.	.	TRBV7-2	TRBJ2-2
TGTGCCAGCAGCTTAGGGGGCGGGAGCAATCAGCCCCAGCATTTT	CASSLGGGSNQPQHF	.	.	TRBV7-2	TRBJ1-5
TGCGCCAGCAGCCGGTCGGTCGGGGAGCTGTTTTTT	CASSRSVGELFF	.	.	TRBV4-1	TRBJ2-2
TGTGCCAGCAGTTTTGTCCCCGGGACTAATCTGCAGTATTTT	CASSFVPGTNLQYF	once	TRBD2	TRBV28	TRBJ2-3
TGCGCCAGCAGCGTGGACAGCTTAGGCTCTGGAAACACCATATATTTT	CASSVDSLGSGNTIYF	once	.	TRBV5-1	TRBJ1-3
TGTGCCAGCAGCTTGGGACCGAGGGTAATTAATTCACCCCTCCACTTT	CASSLGPRVINSPLHF	.	.	TRBV5-6	TRBJ1-6
TGTGCCAGCAGTTTAGGAGGCGAGCAGTACTTC	CASSLGGEQYF	once	.	TRBV27	TRBJ2-7
TGTGCCAGCAGCAGAAGACTAGCGGGAGAAGAGACCCAGTACTTC	CASSRRLAGEETQYF	.	TRBD2	TRBV5-4	TRBJ2-5
TGCGCCAGCAGCCCTATTCACCAGGGGGCGACCTCCTACGAGCAGTACTTC	CASSPIHQGATSYEQYF	.	TRBD1	TRBV4-3	TRBJ2-7
TGTGCCAGCAGGGTCACAGGGCGTAATGAAAAACTGTTTTTT	CASRVTGRNEKLFF	once	.	TRBV2	TRBJ1-4
TGTGCCAGCAGAGCCTCCCGAATGGAAGAGACCCAGTACTTC	CASRASRMEETQYF	.	.	TRBV5-4	TRBJ2-5
TGTGCCAGCAGCCCAAGCCCCCCTGGAAACACCATATATTTT	CASSPSPPGNTIYF	.	.	TRBV7-8	TRBJ1-3
TGTGCCAGCAGCTTGTTGACGAGTAGCGCCATGGAGACCCAGTACTTC	CASSLLTSSAMETQYF	once	.	TRBV5-4	TRBJ2-5
TGTGCCAGCAGTCAATCGGACGTCTACTACAATGAGCAGTTCTTC	CASSQSDVYYNEQFF	once	.	TRBV27	TRBJ2-1
TGTGCCAGCAGTTCCTCGGAGAATGAGCAGTTCTTC	CASSSSENEQFF	.	.	TRBV12-3/TRBV12-4	TRBJ2-1
TGTGCCTCGGGACACTCGGGGTATGGCTACACCTTC	CASGHSGYGYTF	.	.	TRBV6-6	TRBJ1-2
TGCGCCAGCAGCACGACTAGCGGGGTCCACGAGCAGTACTTC	CASSTTSGVHEQYF	.	TRBD2	TRBV5-1	TRBJ2-7
TGTGCCAGCAGCCCCGGGGGGCTGGGCACTGAAGCTTTCTTT	CASSPGGLGTEAFF	.	.	TRBV7-9	TRBJ1-1
TGTGCCAGCAGCTTAGGTAACAGGGCGAACACTGAAGCTTTCTTT	CASSLGNRANTEAFF	.	.	TRBV7-2	TRBJ1-1
TGTGCCAGCAGCTTCAACCCTCCTCCCTACGAGCAGTACTTC	CASSFNPPPYEQYF	.	.	TRBV7-9	TRBJ2-7
TGTGCCAGCGGACAGGGGGCGCAGGGACAGCCCCAGCATTTT	CASGQGAQGQPQHF	.	TRBD1	TRBV28	TRBJ1-5
TGTGCCAGCAGCCAAATCGAGAACACCGGGGAGCTGTTTTTT	CASSQIENTGELFF	.	.	TRBV4-2	TRBJ2-2
TGTGCCAGCTCACCAATGAGCGGCACCGGGGAGCTGTTTTTT	CASSPMSGTGELFF	.	.	TRBV18	TRBJ2-2